These 20 T cell receptor beta chains were sequenced from one sample in a study of cytomegalovirus exposure and HLA in healthy donors. PCR was performed using 60 Vbeta and 13 Jbeta primers. The table came from immunoSEQ multiplex PCR; TCRdb's copy has only in-frame clones and leaves some out. The table records about 88,000 clones, around 80% of them present only once. Material: PBMCs. The source of these receptors is a man younger than 45 in good health and CMV-seronegative.

This clone has just a few counts. The chain uses TRBV5-4 and TRBJ1-5; 9 nucleotides agree with TRBD1. This CDR3 region has 15 residues. V was clipped by 4 bases and J by 5 bases; unmatched bases: 7. The germline V gene encodes CDR1 SGHNT and CDR2 YYREEE (reference sequence). This CDR3 reads CASSPGQGSHQPQHF. Written as DNA, the CDR3 is TGTGCCAGCAGCCCGGGACAGGGATCGCATCAGCCCCAGCATTTT.

This clone was observed a single time. This rearrangement joins TRBV12-5 to TRBJ1-6; D may be TRBD1 (5 bases). Trimming stripped 3 bases from V and 7 bases from J, with 13 bases between. The germline CDR1 and CDR2 sequences are LGHNT and FRNRAP. The CDR3 is 15 amino acids. The DNA of the CDR3 is TGTGCTAGTGGTTTCCTCGGACACCTAAATTCACCCCTCCACTTT. This gives the protein CASGFLGHLNSPLHF.

The chain carries TRBV2 and TRBJ2-7, with D maybe TRBD1 (5 bases). Per germline, CDR1 SNHLY and CDR2 FYNNEI. The V end was cut by 2 bases, the J end by 0 bases, with 14 bases between. The CDR3 runs 16 residues. The CDR3 DNA reads as TGTGCCAGCAGTGAACAGCAGGAAGACAGCTCCTACGAGCAGTACTTC. Translation gives CASSEQQEDSSYEQYF.

This CDR3 is CASSLTAGEQFF. In DNA form, the CDR3 reads TGTGCCAGCAGCTTAACGGCAGGCGAGCAGTTCTTC. The chain joins TRBV7-9 to TRBJ2-1; D is undetermined. Germline V gene lookup returns CDR1 SEHNR and CDR2 FQNEAQ (reference sequence). The V gene lost 2 bases and the J gene lost 10 bases, with 9 bases spanning the gap. This CDR3 spans 12 amino acids.

The rearrangement links TRBV4-2 to TRBJ2-7; D unresolved. The V and J ends lost 0 bases and 0 bases respectively, with 9 bases between them. CDR1 is LGHNA, CDR2 YNFKEQ, per germline. The CDR3 totals 15 residues. In DNA form, the CDR3 reads TGTGCCAGCAGCCAAGATCTAGGCAGCTCCTACGAGCAGTACTTC. This gives the protein CASSQDLGSSYEQYF.

This chain joins TRBV5-5 and TRBJ1-6; possible D gene TRBD1, 5 bases. V dropped 4 bases and J dropped 10 bases, with 21 bases sitting between them. The CDR3 is 16 residues long. Germline assignment: CDR1 SGHKS and CDR2 YYEKEE (reference sequence). As DNA, the CDR3 is TGTGCCAGCAGCCCTGTGGGGCCAGGGCAAGGCTCACCCCTCCACTTT. As protein: CASSPVGPGQGSPLHF.

V gene TRBV2 combines with J gene TRBJ2-7; 10 bases fit TRBD1. The CDR3 has 14 residues. With 4 bases clipped from V and 6 bases from J, the junction kept 6 bases outside the gene matches. Germline V gene sequence: CDR1 SNHLY, CDR2 FYNNEI. In DNA form, the CDR3 reads TGTGCCAGCAGTGCGGGACAGGGGAATGCCGAGCAGTACTTC. It specifies CASSAGQGNAEQYF.

The chain links TRBV6-5 to TRBJ2-1, with 7 bases identical to TRBD1. This CDR3 spans 15 amino acids. The germline V gene has CDR1 MNHEY and CDR2 SVGAGI. Trimming cost V 6 bases and J 0 bases; bases outside gene matches: 5. The CDR3 protein is CASSPGQSSYNEQFF. For the CDR3, the DNA is TGTGCCAGCAGCCCGGGACAGAGCTCCTACAATGAGCAGTTCTTC.

This clone was seen once. The chain has TRBV7-2 and TRBJ2-4; 9 nucleotides match TRBD1. Per germline, CDR1 SGHTA and CDR2 FQGNSA. The J segment lost 8 bases and the V segment lost 5 bases, leaving 16 bases of the junction unmatched. This CDR3 is built from 17 residues. The CDR3 is CASSPPPGTGIGDIQYF. The CDR3, as DNA: TGTGCCAGCAGCCCGCCCCCCGGGACAGGGATAGGAGACATTCAGTACTTC.

Written as DNA, the CDR3 is TGTGCCAGCAGTTTATGGGGCAGGTGGGGCGCAGATACGCAGTATTTT. Its translation: CASSLWGRWGADTQYF. The chain is built from TRBV27 and TRBJ2-3, with D perhaps matching TRBD1 (5 bases). The CDR3 runs 16 residues. CDR1 MNHEY and CDR2 SMNVEV come from the germline V gene (reference sequence). V shed 1 base and J shed 4 bases, with 15 bases lying between them.

The chain links TRBV7-9 to TRBJ2-1; a possible D gene is TRBD1 (7 bases). Deletions cut 5 bases from V and 4 bases from J, with 15 bases between. The CDR3 spans 15 residues. Germline values: CDR1 SEHNR, CDR2 FQNEAQ (reference sequence). The CDR3 protein is CASSLRQGGYNEQFF. The CDR3 DNA reads TGTGCCAGCAGCCTTAGGCAGGGGGGTTACAATGAGCAGTTCTTC.

The chain couples TRBV7-2 to TRBJ1-5; D is undetermined. Trimming removed 5 bases at V and 2 bases at J, with 10 bases between. The CDR3 is 14 amino acids. In germline, CDR1 is SGHTA, CDR2 FQGNSA. The CDR3 DNA is TGTGCCAGCAGCCACGACACTGGCAATCAGCCCCAGCATTTT. Translated: CASSHDTGNQPQHF.

The CDR3 coding sequence is TGCGCCAGCAGCTTACCCGGGACAGGGTATACCGGGGAGCTGTTTTTT. It specifies CASSLPGTGYTGELFF. The J gene is TRBJ2-2, the V gene TRBV5-1; 9 bases agree with TRBD1. V was clipped by 2 bases and J by 5 bases; unmatched bases: 7. CDR3 length: 16 residues. Germline loops: CDR1 SGHRS, CDR2 YFSETQ.

The sample holds a few counts of this clone. V is TRBV28 and J is TRBJ2-1; no firm D call. V lost 8 bases, J lost 0 bases, and 17 bases lay in between. The length of the CDR3 is 16 residues. Germline V CDR1 and CDR2: MDHEN, SYDVKM. CDR3 sequence reads: CASLTGAVSSYNEQFF. The CDR3 coding sequence is TGTGCCAGCCTCACCGGCGCGGTTAGCTCCTACAATGAGCAGTTCTTC.

The chain recombines TRBV12-5 with TRBJ1-2; the match to TRBD1 covers 7 bases. This CDR3 has 14 amino acids. The V and J ends lost 6 bases and 4 bases, in that order; junction bases with no gene match: 8. Germline V lookup: CDR1 LGHNT, CDR2 FRNRAP. In nucleotides, the CDR3 is TGTGCTAGTGGGGAGGGGCAGGGGGGCTATGGCTACACCTTC. Residues: CASGEGQGGYGYTF.

The chain couples TRBV4-1 to TRBJ1-1, with D unresolved. With 4 bases removed from V and 2 bases from J, the gap between germline ends came to 14 bases. This CDR3 has 15 amino acids. CDR1 and CDR2 from the germline V gene are MGHRA and YSYEKL. The chain's CDR3 is CASSLEGSLNTEAFF. The CDR3 bases are TGCGCCAGCAGCCTGGAAGGTAGCTTAAACACTGAAGCTTTCTTT.

V usage is TRBV11-1 and J usage is TRBJ2-3; D is possibly TRBD2 (7 bases). This CDR3 has 15 residues. V was pared by 1 base and J by 3 bases, with 11 bases between. Germline-derived CDR1 and CDR2 are SGHAT and FQDESV (reference sequence). CDR3 coding DNA: TGTGCCAGCAGCTTAGGGGGGGGCGGTACAGATACGCAGTATTTT. This sequence encodes CASSLGGGGTDTQYF.

The chain links TRBV19 to TRBJ1-6; D remains ambiguous. The germline V gene encodes CDR1 LNHDA and CDR2 SQIVND (reference sequence). Trimming removed 7 bases at V and 9 bases at J, with 16 bases between. The CDR3 is 14 residues long. CDR3 loop: CASTYSLSRSPLHF. DNA of the CDR3: TGTGCCAGTACCTACTCCCTATCCCGTTCACCCCTCCACTTT.

The gene calls are TRBV11-3 and TRBJ1-1, with 7 bases aligning to TRBD1. CDR1 is SGHNT, CDR2 YENEEA, per germline. With 6 bases clipped from V and 0 bases from J, the junction kept 4 bases outside the gene matches. The CDR3 extends over 14 amino acids. The CDR3 DNA reads TGTGCCAGCAGACAGGGGCCAATGAACACTGAAGCTTTCTTT. It specifies CASRQGPMNTEAFF.

The chain combines TRBV12-5 with TRBJ2-5; possibly TRBD1 for D (5 bases). The J call is in doubt because the DNA end fits TRBJ2-7 better. CDR3 length equals 14 residues. The V gene's germline CDR1 is LGHNT and CDR2 FRNRAP. CDR3 residues: CASGSGQWGYEQYF. The CDR3 coding sequence is TGTGCTAGTGGTTCAGGGCAGTGGGGTTACGAGCAGTACTTC.